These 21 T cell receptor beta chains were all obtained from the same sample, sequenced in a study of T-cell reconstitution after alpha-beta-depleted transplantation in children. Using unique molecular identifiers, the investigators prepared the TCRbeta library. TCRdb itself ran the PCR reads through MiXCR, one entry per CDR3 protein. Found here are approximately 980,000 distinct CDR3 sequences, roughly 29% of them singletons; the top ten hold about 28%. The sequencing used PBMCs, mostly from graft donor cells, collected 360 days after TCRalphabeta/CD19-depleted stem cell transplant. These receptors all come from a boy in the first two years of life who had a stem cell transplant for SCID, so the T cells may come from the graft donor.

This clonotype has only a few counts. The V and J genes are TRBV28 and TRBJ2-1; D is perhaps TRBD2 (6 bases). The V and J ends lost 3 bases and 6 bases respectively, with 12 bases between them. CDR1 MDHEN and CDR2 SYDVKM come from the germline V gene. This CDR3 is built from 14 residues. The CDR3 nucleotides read TGTGCCAGCAGTTTGTACGGGAGCCCCAATGAGCAGTTCTTC. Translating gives CASSLYGSPNEQFF.

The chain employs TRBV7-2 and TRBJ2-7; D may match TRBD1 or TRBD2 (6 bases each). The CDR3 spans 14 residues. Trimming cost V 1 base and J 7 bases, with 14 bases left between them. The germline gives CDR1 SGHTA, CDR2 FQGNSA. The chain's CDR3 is CASSLGGALREQYF. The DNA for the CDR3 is TGTGCCAGCAGCTTAGGGGGGGCGCTTCGAGAGCAGTACTTC.

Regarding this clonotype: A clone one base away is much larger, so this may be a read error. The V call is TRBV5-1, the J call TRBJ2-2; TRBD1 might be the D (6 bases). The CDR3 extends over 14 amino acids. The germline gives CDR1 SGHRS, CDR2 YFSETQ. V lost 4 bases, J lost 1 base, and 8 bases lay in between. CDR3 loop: CASSMDRNTGELFF. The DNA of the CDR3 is TGCGCCAGCAGCATGGACAGGAACACCGGGGAGCTGTTTTTT.

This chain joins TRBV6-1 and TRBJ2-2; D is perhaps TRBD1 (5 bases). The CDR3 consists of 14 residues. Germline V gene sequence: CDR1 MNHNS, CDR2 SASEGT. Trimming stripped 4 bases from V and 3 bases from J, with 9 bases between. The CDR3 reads CASSGGAYTGELFF. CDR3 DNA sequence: TGTGCCAGCAGTGGTGGGGCTTACACCGGGGAGCTGTTTTTT.

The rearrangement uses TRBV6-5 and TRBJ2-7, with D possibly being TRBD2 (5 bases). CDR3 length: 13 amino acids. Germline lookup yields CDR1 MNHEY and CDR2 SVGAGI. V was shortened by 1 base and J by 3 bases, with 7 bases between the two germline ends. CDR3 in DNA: TGTGCCAGCAGTTACTTACGGGACTACGAGCAGTACTTC. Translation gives CASSYLRDYEQYF.

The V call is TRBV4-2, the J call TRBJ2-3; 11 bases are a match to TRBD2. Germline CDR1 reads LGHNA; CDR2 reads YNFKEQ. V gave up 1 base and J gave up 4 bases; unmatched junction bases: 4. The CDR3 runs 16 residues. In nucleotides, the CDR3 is TGTGCCAGCAGCCAAGTAACGACTAGCGGGGCAGATACGCAGTATTTT. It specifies CASSQVTTSGADTQYF.

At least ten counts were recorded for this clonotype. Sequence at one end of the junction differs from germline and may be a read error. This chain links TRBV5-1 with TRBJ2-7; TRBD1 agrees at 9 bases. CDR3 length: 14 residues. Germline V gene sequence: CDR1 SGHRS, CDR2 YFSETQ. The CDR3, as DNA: TGTGCCAGCAGCCTGGACAGGGGACTCTACGAGCAGTACTTC. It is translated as CASSLDRGLYEQYF.

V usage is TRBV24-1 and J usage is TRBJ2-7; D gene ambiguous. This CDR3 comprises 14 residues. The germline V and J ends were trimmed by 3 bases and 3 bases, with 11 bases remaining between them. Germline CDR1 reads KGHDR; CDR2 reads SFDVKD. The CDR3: CATSDELFVYEQYF. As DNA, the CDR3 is TGTGCCACCAGTGATGAGTTGTTCGTCTACGAGCAGTACTTC.

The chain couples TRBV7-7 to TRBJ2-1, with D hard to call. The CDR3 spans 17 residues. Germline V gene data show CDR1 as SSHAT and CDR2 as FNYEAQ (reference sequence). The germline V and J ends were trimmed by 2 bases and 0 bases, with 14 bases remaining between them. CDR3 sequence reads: CASSLIGSISSYNEQFF. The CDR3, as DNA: TGTGCCAGCAGCTTAATTGGAAGTATTAGCTCCTACAATGAGCAGTTCTTC.

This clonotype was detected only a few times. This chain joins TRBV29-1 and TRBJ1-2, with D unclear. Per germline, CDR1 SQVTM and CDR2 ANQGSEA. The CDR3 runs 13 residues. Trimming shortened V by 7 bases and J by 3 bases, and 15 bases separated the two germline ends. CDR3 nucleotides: TGCAGCGGGGTAGTAGCGGAAGACTATGGCTACACCTTC. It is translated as CSGVVAEDYGYTF.

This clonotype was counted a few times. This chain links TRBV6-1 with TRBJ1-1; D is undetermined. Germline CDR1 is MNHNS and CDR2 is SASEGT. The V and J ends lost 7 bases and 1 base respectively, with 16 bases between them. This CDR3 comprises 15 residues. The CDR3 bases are TGTGCCAGCAATATGCAGCTCCCAAGGAACACTGAAGCTTTCTTT. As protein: CASNMQLPRNTEAFF.

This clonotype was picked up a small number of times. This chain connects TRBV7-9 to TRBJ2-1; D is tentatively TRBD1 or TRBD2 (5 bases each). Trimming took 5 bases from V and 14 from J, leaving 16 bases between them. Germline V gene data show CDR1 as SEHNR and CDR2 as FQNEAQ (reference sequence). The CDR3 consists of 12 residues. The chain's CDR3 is CASSTPGRIEFF. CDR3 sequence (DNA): TGTGCCAGCAGCACGCCGGGACGGATCGAGTTCTTC.

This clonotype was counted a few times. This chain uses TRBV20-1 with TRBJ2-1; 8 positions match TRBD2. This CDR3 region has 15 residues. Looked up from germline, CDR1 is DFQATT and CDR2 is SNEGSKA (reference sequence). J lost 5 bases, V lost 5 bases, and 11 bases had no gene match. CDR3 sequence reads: CSAPLRGGPHNEQFF. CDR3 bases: TGCAGTGCTCCACTACGGGGGGGACCCCACAATGAGCAGTTCTTC.

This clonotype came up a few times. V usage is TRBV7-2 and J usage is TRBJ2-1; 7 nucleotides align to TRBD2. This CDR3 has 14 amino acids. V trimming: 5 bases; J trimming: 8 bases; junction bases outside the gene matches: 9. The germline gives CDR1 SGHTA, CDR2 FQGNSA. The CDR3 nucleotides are TGTGCCAGCAGCCTCCTGAGGGAGGGCGATGAGCAGTTCTTC. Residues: CASSLLREGDEQFF.

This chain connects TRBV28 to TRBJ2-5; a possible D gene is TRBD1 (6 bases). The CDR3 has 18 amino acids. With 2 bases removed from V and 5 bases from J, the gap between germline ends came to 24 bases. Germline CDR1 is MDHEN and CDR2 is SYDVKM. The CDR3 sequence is CASSLRGQITFPRETQYF. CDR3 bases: TGTGCCAGCAGTTTAAGAGGACAGATCACCTTCCCCCGGGAGACCCAGTACTTC.

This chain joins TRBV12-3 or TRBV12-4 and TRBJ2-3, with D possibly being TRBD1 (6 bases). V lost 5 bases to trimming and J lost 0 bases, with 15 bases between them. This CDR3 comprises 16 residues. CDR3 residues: CASSKTGISSTDTQYF. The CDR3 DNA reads TGTGCCAGCAGTAAAACAGGGATTTCTAGCACAGATACGCAGTATTTT.

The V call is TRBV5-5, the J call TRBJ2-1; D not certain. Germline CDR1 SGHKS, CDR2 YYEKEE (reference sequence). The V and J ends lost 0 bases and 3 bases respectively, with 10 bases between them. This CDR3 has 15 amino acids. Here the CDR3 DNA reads TGTGCCAGCAGCTTGGGACAAGAATACTACAATGAGCAGTTCTTC. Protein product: CASSLGQEYYNEQFF. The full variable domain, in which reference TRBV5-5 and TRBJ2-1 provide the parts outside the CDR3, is DAGVTQSPTHLIKTRGQQVTLRCSPISGHKSVSWYQQVLGQGPQFIFQYYEKEERGRGNFPDRFSARQFPNYSSELNVNALLLGDSALYLCASSLGQEYYNEQFFGPGTRLTVL.

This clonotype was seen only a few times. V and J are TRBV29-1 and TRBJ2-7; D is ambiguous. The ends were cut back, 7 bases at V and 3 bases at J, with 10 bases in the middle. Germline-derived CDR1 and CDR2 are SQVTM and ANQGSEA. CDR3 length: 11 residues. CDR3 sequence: CSALWGYEQYF. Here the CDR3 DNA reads TGCAGCGCCCTTTGGGGCTACGAGCAGTACTTC.

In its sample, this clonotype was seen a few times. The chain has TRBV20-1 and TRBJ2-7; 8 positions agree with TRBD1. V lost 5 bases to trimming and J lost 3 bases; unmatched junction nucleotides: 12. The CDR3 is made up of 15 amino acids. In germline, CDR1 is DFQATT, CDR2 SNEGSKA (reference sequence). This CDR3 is CSARNRQGLGYEQYF. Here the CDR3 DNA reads TGCAGTGCTCGGAACCGACAGGGGTTGGGCTACGAGCAGTACTTC.

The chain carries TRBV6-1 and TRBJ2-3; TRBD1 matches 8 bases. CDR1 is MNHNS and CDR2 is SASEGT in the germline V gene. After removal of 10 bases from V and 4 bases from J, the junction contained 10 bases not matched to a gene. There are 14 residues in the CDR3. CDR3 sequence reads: CATQDRDTADTQYF. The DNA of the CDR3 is TGTGCCACACAGGACAGGGACACGGCAGATACGCAGTATTTT.

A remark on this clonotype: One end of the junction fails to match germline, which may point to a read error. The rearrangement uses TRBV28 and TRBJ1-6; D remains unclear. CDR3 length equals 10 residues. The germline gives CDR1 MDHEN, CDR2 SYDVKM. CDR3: CRCLNSPLHF. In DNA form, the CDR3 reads TGCAGGTGTCTCAATTCACCCCTCCACTTT.